What follows is one T cell receptor beta chain and its context. This sample was included in a study of T cells after somatic rescue of genetic block. Profiling relied on immunoSEQ multiplex PCR, and the TCRdb table lists in-frame clones only, not all of them. The sample holds 15,000 or so clones, about 70% seen once. The CDR3 sequence is 13 residues long. Per the germline V gene, CDR1 is SNHLY and CDR2 is FYNNEI. Trimming pared 2 bases from V and 5 bases from J, leaving 10 bases between. This chain uses TRBV2 with TRBJ2-7; D gene unclear. The sequenced material came from peripheral blood mononuclear cells (PBMCs). The sequence derives from a boy aged 10-17 years. CDR3 protein: CASSEPWSDEQYF. Here the CDR3 DNA reads TGTGCCAGCAGTGAACCCTGGTCAGACGAGCAGTACTTC. The entire variable domain, with the rest obtained from reference TRBV2 and TRBJ2-7, is as follows: EPEVTQTPSHQVTQMGQEVILRCVPISNHLYFYWYRQILGQKVEFLVSFYNNEISEKSEIFDDQFSVERPDGSNFTLKIRSTKLEDSAMYFCASSEPWSDEQYFGPGTRLTVT.